This TCR beta chain stems from a study of blood T cells in healthy people across ages. Investigators took about 9.1 milliliters of peripheral blood from every donor. The second PCR ran roughly 6 to 11 cycles with a sample-barcoded 5' primer and J-beta primers. Sequencing of every sample gave 2.5 million or more CDR3-containing paired-end reads. TCRdb reprocessed the 5' RACE reads via MiXCR and lists one record per CDR3 protein. The sample consists of about 1.1 million distinct CDR3 sequences, roughly two fifths of them appearing once. General study results and limits: Researchers judged that diversity estimates from one million T cells fell short of true values.

The trim removed 3 bases at V and 6 bases at J, leaving 4 bases unmatched. Germline values: CDR1 ENHRY, CDR2 SYGVKD. The CDR3 runs 15 residues. As regards this clonotype: The antigen remains unidentified.

The sample taken for sequencing was blood. The chain combines TRBV10-3 with TRBJ2-5; 13 nucleotides line up with TRBD2. This clonotype was obtained from a man aged 18 to 30 in good health. The CDR3 reads CAISDILAGGKTQYF. Here the CDR3 DNA reads TGTGCCATCAGTGACATACTAGCGGGGGGGAAGACCCAGTACTTC.